This is a list of T cell receptor beta chains from one sample in a study of T cell responses to AZD1222 COVID-19 vaccine. Some clones are missing from TCRdb's copy, which holds only in-frame ones; the method was immunoSEQ multiplex PCR. In the table there are just under 150,000 clones, roughly 84% of which are singletons. The material was peripheral blood, obtained 28 days after the second AZD1222 dose. The receptors derive from an adult who received the AZD1222 COVID-19 vaccine. Each CDR3 is given with its conserved first and last residue. A D gene is named only where the DNA matches it firmly. Size values are once, few and many counts, or a class for expanded clones, and some rows have none.

CSVDSGSADTQYF,TGCAGCGTTGATAGCGGGAGCGCAGATACGCAGTATTTT,TRBJ2-3,-,TRBV29-1,TRBD2
CASSYGREKLFF,TGTGCCAGCAGTTACGGTCGAGAGAAACTGTTTTTT,TRBJ1-4,-,TRBV6-2/TRBV6-3,-
CAWLLEGTEAFF,TGTGCCTGGCTTCTGGAGGGGACTGAAGCTTTCTTT,TRBJ1-1,-,TRBV7-9,-
CASSRDRGRGYGYTF,TGTGCCAGCTCACGAGACAGGGGGCGAGGGTATGGCTACACCTTC,TRBJ1-2,-,TRBV18,TRBD1
CAITEGDGKAGNTIYF,TGTGCCATCACCGAAGGGGATGGGAAGGCTGGAAACACCATATATTTT,TRBJ1-3,-,TRBV10-3,-
CASSLEGGQETQYF,TGTGCCAGCAGCTTGGAAGGGGGCCAAGAGACCCAGTACTTC,TRBJ2-5,-,TRBV5-5,-
CAWTDRQPYNSPLHF,TGTGCCTGGACGGACAGACAGCCGTATAATTCACCCCTCCACTTT,TRBJ1-6,-,TRBV30,-
CASSIREGGFYNEQFF,TGTGCCAGTAGTATACGGGAGGGGGGATTCTACAATGAGCAGTTCTTC,TRBJ2-1,few,TRBV19,TRBD2
CATSDSVAKSPIRGIVEGELFF,TGTGCCACCAGTGATTCAGTCGCAAAGTCGCCAATCAGGGGGATAGTGGAAGGGGAGCTGTTTTTT,TRBJ2-2,-,TRBV24-1,TRBD1
CASSYSVRLNTEAFF,TGTGCCAGCAGTTACTCGGTCAGGTTGAACACTGAAGCTTTCTTT,TRBJ1-1,-,TRBV6-5,-
CASTPGGGPNQPQHF,TGTGCCAGCACCCCAGGGGGGGGTCCCAATCAGCCCCAGCATTTT,TRBJ1-5,once,TRBV7-6,TRBD1
CASSQEGREQFF,TGTGCCAGCAGCCAGGAGGGGCGGGAGCAGTTCTTC,TRBJ2-1,-,TRBV4-2,-
CASRGTLYEQYF,TGTGCCAGCAGGGGGACCCTTTACGAGCAGTACTTC,TRBJ2-7,-,TRBV12-3/TRBV12-4,-
CASSSPTGGNIQYF,TGTGCCAGCAGTTCCCCGACAGGGGGAAACATTCAGTACTTC,TRBJ2-4,-,TRBV27,TRBD1
CASRRPGTANYGYTF,TGTGCCAGCAGACGTCCCGGGACAGCTAACTATGGCTACACCTTC,TRBJ1-2,-,TRBV28,TRBD1
CASSPSRQGDGEQYF,TGCGCCAGCAGCCCGTCCAGGCAGGGGGATGGGGAGCAGTACTTC,TRBJ2-7,-,TRBV5-1,TRBD1
CASSQEAQGLYYEQYF,TGTGCCAGCAGCCAAGAGGCCCAGGGACTATACTACGAGCAGTACTTC,TRBJ2-7,-,TRBV4-2,TRBD2
CASSVEEFMGQPQHF,TGCGCCAGCAGCGTAGAGGAGTTTATGGGGCAGCCCCAGCATTTT,TRBJ1-5,few,TRBV4-1,-
CASSLTTGVNTEAFF,TGTGCCAGCAGCCTCACCACAGGGGTGAACACTGAAGCTTTCTTT,TRBJ1-1,-,TRBV27,TRBD1
CAISESPQPYGYTF,TGTGCCATCAGTGAGTCACCTCAGCCCTATGGCTACACCTTC,TRBJ1-2,few,TRBV10-3,-
CASSENYGYTF,TGTGCCAGCAGTGAGAACTATGGCTACACCTTC,TRBJ1-2,-,TRBV6-1,-
CASSRDGVGQPQHF,TGTGCCAGCAGCCGAGACGGGGTAGGGCAGCCCCAGCATTTT,TRBJ1-5,-,TRBV7-9,-
CASSQGAARDTEAFF,TGTGCCAGCAGCCAAGGAGCGGCGCGCGACACTGAAGCTTTCTTT,TRBJ1-1,-,TRBV3-1/TRBV3-2,-
CASSEGRAYEQYF,TGTGCCAGCAGTGAGGGCCGAGCCTACGAGCAGTACTTC,TRBJ2-7,few,TRBV6-1,-
CASSLARVDTQYF,TGTGCCAGCAGCTTAGCTAGGGTAGATACGCAGTATTTT,TRBJ2-3,-,TRBV7-2,-